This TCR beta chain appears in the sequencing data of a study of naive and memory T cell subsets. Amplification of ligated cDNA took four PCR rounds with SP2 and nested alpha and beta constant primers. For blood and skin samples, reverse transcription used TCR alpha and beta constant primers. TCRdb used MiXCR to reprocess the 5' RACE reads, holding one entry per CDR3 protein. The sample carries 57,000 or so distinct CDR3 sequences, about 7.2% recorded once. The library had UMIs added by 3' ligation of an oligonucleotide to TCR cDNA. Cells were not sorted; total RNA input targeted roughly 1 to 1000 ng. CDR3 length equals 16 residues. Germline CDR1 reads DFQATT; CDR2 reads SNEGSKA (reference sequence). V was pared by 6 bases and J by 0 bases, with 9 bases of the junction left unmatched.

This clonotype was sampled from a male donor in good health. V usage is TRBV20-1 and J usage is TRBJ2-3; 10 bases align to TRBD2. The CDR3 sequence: CSATTPLAGSTDTQYF. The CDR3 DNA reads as TGCAGTGCCACTACCCCACTAGCGGGGAGCACAGATACGCAGTATTTT.